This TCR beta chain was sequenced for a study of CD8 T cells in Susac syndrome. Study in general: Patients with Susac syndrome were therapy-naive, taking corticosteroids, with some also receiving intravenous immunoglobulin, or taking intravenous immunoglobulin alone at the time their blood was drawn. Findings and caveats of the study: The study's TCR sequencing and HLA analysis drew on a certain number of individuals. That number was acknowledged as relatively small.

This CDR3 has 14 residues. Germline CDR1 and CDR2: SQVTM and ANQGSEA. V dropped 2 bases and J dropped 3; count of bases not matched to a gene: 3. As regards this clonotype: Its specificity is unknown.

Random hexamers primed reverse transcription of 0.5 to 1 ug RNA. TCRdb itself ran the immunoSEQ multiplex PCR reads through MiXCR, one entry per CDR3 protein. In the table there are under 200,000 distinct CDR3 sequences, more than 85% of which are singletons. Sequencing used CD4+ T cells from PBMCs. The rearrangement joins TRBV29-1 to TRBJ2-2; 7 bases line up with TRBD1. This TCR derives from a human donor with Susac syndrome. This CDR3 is CSVERQGDTGELFF. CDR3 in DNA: TGCAGCGTTGAAAGACAGGGAGACACCGGGGAGCTGTTTTTT.